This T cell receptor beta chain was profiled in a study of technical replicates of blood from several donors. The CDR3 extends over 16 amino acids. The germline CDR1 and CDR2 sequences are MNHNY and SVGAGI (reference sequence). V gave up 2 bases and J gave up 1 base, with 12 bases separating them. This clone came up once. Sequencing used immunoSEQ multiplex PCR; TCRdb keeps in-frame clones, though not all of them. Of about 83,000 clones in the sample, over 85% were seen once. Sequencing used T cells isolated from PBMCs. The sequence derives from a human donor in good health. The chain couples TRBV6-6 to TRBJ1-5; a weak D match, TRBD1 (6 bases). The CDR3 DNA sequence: TGTGCCAGCAGTTACGTCAGGGGTGGAAGCAATCAGCCCCAGCATTTT. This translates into CASSYVRGGSNQPQHF.